Listed here is a single TCR beta chain. What it recognizes is unknown. The sample belongs to a study of blood T cells in healthy people across ages. The germline CDR1 and CDR2 sequences are DFQATT and SNEGSKA (reference sequence). The CDR3 extends over 17 amino acids. General study points: No conclusive comparison of naive versus antigen-experienced cells was possible with unsorted PBMCs.

Combining a sample-barcoded 5' primer with a J-beta primer mix, a second PCR ran for about 6 to 11 cycles. TCRdb used MiXCR to reprocess the 5' RACE reads, holding one entry per CDR3 protein. The data hold roughly 800,000 distinct CDR3 sequences, with 20% to 25% observed a single time. Drawn from each donor were ten milliliters of peripheral blood. The same data also went into a second study, on T cells of mothers and their children.

Input material: blood. The chain has TRBV20-1 and TRBJ2-5; the D call may be TRBD1 or TRBD2 (5 bases each). The last part of the DNA fits TRBJ2-7 better; the J call may be wrong. This receptor was identified in a boy between 10 and 17 years old in good health. The CDR3 sequence is CSARGDTAFNLTYEQYF. DNA of the CDR3: TGCAGTGCTAGGGGGGATACGGCTTTTAATCTCACCTACGAGCAGTACTTC.